These 27 T cell receptor beta chains came from one sample sequenced in a study of shared clonotypes between healthy human individuals. The assay was immunoSEQ multiplex PCR, and TCRdb's table has in-frame clones only and misses some. In the table there are 450,000 to 500,000 clones, roughly 85% of which are singletons. The sample comprised PBMCs. The origin of the receptors is a woman aged 40-49 years in good health. Some clones in this sample may be carry-over from other donors' samples.

The sample holds a few counts of this clone. This specimen includes other DNA sequences encoding the same CDR3. This chain connects TRBV7-9 to TRBJ2-7, with D possibly TRBD2 on 6 matching bases. V lost 1 base, J lost 2 bases, and 9 bases lay in between. Looked up from germline, CDR1 is SEHNR and CDR2 is FQNEAQ (reference sequence). The CDR3 length is 14 residues. The CDR3: CASSLGGAAYEQYF. The CDR3 DNA reads as TGTGCCAGCAGCTTAGGCGGGGCGGCCTACGAGCAGTACTTC. The full variable domain, completed using reference TRBV7-9 and TRBJ2-7, is DTGVSQNPRHKITKRGQNVTFRCDPISEHNRLYWYRQTLGQGPEFLTYFQNEAQLEKSRLLSDRFSAERPKGSFSTLEIQRTEQGDSAMYLCASSLGGAAYEQYFGPGTRLTVT.

This clone showed up just a few times. This chain links TRBV27 with TRBJ2-5; D possibly corresponds to TRBD1 (6 bases). Germline loops: CDR1 MNHEY, CDR2 SMNVEV (reference sequence). CDR3 length equals 14 residues. Trimming took 2 bases from V and 4 from J, leaving 11 bases between them. The DNA for the CDR3 is TGTGCCAGCAGTTTAGAGGGGGTTCCAGAGACCCAGTACTTC. Translated: CASSLEGVPETQYF.

This sequence joins TRBV2 and TRBJ2-1, with 7 bases aligning to TRBD2. Germline values: CDR1 SNHLY, CDR2 FYNNEI. The length of the CDR3 is 19 residues. V dropped 2 bases and J dropped 8; count of bases not matched to a gene: 21. The CDR3 DNA follows: TGTGCCAGCAGTGAACCCCACCGCCCGACTAGCAACGAAATAGATGAGCAGTTCTTC. This sequence encodes CASSEPHRPTSNEIDEQFF. The full variable domain, with the rest looked up from reference TRBV2 and TRBJ2-1, is EPEVTQTPSHQVTQMGQEVILRCVPISNHLYFYWYRQILGQKVEFLVSFYNNEISEKSEIFDDQFSVERPDGSNFTLKIRSTKLEDSAMYFCASSEPHRPTSNEIDEQFFGPGTRLTVL.

The genes are TRBV7-2 and TRBJ2-7, with no clear D. V lost 7 bases, J lost 2 bases, and 21 bases lay in between. The CDR3 sequence is 16 residues long. Germline V gene data show CDR1 as SGHTA and CDR2 as FQGNSA. The DNA for the CDR3 is TGTGCCAGCACACGCACCCAAACCGGGCTACCCTACGAGCAGTACTTC. It translates to CASTRTQTGLPYEQYF.

The chain employs TRBV2 and TRBJ2-1; 12 bases are a match to TRBD2. V lost 6 bases to trimming and J lost 8 bases; unmatched junction nucleotides: 8. This CDR3 spans 15 amino acids. Germline CDR1 SNHLY, CDR2 FYNNEI. The CDR3 reads CASRSLAGGWDEQFF. The CDR3 coding sequence is TGTGCCAGCAGGTCCCTAGCGGGAGGGTGGGATGAGCAGTTCTTC.

The chain joins TRBV7-6 to TRBJ2-7; D not resolved. Germline values: CDR1 SGHVS, CDR2 FNYEAQ. The CDR3 is 13 amino acids. Trimming pared 5 bases from V and 2 bases from J, leaving 10 bases between. The CDR3 protein is CASSPLVTYEQYF. The CDR3 region has the DNA TGTGCCAGCAGCCCCTTAGTTACCTACGAGCAGTACTTC. Full variable domain (outside the CDR3, taken from reference TRBV7-6 and TRBJ2-7): GAGVSQSPRYKVTKRGQDVALRCDPISGHVSLYWYRQALGQGPEFLTYFNYEAQQDKSGLPNDRFSAERPEGSISTLTIQRTEQRDSAMYRCASSPLVTYEQYFGPGTRLTVT.

In its sample, this clone was seen a few times. The chain joins TRBV29-1 to TRBJ1-4; maybe TRBD1 (5 bases). V was cut by 4 bases and J by 0 bases, with 12 bases left in between. The CDR3 has 15 residues. Germline V gene lookup returns CDR1 SQVTM and CDR2 ANQGSEA. The DNA for the CDR3 is TGCAGCGTTGCCGATGGGACGGCAACTAATGAAAAACTGTTTTTT. Protein: CSVADGTATNEKLFF.

The chain carries TRBV7-2 and TRBJ1-3; no reliable D call. Trimming removed 5 bases at V and 0 bases at J, with 8 bases between. This CDR3 has 14 residues. Germline V CDR1 and CDR2: SGHTA, FQGNSA. Written as DNA, the CDR3 is TGTGCCAGCAGCCTGGGAGGCTCTGGAAACACCATATATTTT. It specifies CASSLGGSGNTIYF.

Points on this clone: Other DNA sequences of this sample code for an identical CDR3. The chain links TRBV7-9 to TRBJ1-1, with D unclear. The CDR3 extends over 13 amino acids. Trimming left V 3 bases short and J 1 base short, with 6 bases between. Germline V gene lookup returns CDR1 SEHNR and CDR2 FQNEAQ (reference sequence). The CDR3 sequence is CASSFRSNTEAFF. CDR3 bases: TGTGCCAGCAGCTTTCGTTCGAACACTGAAGCTTTCTTT.

About this clone itself: Germline is not matched at one junction end, which may reflect a read error. CDR3 sequence: CASTRARTSGRITGELLF. CDR3 coding DNA: TGTGCCAGTACACGGGCCCGGACTAGCGGGAGAATCACCGGGGAGCTGCTTTTT. This chain joins TRBV19 and TRBJ2-2; 13 bases line up with TRBD2. Germline CDR1 and CDR2: LNHDA and SQIVND (reference sequence). There are 18 residues in the CDR3. The variable domain in full, completed from reference TRBV19 and TRBJ2-2, reads DGGITQSPKYLFRKEGQNVTLSCEQNLNHDAMYWYRQDPGQGLRLIYYSQIVNDFQKGDIAEGYSVSREKKESFPLTVTSAQKNPTAFYLCASTRARTSGRITGELLFGEGSRLTVL.

The chain recombines TRBV19 with TRBJ1-4; D might be TRBD1 (5 bases). This CDR3 is 14 amino acids long. The V end lost 5 bases, the J end lost 4 bases, and 11 bases lay between the germline ends. CDR1 is LNHDA, CDR2 SQIVND, per germline (reference sequence). Written as DNA, the CDR3 is TGTGCCAGTAGTCTACGGACATTTAATGAAAAACTGTTTTTT. The encoded protein is CASSLRTFNEKLFF.

A word on this clone: This sample also contains other DNA sequences that code for the same CDR3. The gene calls are TRBV14 and TRBJ2-7; D is unclear. Trimming took 0 bases from V and 6 from J, leaving 6 bases between them. The CDR3 consists of 12 residues. Germline CDR1 SGHDN, CDR2 FVKESK. CDR3 residues: CASSQEKTEQYF. The CDR3 DNA reads TGTGCCAGCAGCCAAGAAAAGACCGAGCAGTACTTC.

The chain carries TRBV7-3 and TRBJ2-7; the D is unclear. Germline V lookup: CDR1 SGHTA, CDR2 FQGTGA. The CDR3 is 15 residues long. V was shortened by 4 bases and J by 6 bases, with 19 bases between the two germline ends. DNA of the CDR3: TGTGCCAGCAGCTCCCAAGTAGACTCGTCGGTCGAGCAGTACTTC. This sequence encodes CASSSQVDSSVEQYF.

This chain uses TRBV2 with TRBJ1-3; D gene uncertain. V dropped 4 bases and J dropped 0 bases, with 10 bases sitting between them. CDR1 SNHLY and CDR2 FYNNEI come from the germline V gene. CDR3 length equals 15 residues. The CDR3 coding sequence is TGTGCCAGCAGTGCGACCTATTCCTCTGGAAACACCATATATTTT. This codes for CASSATYSSGNTIYF.

This chain connects TRBV19 to TRBJ2-7; D is ambiguous. There are 12 residues in the CDR3. CDR1 is LNHDA and CDR2 is SQIVND in the germline V gene (reference sequence). Trimming removed 7 bases from V and 1 base from J, with 8 bases in between. DNA of the CDR3: TGTGCCAGTAATGACGGTTCCTACGAGCAGTACTTC. This translates into CASNDGSYEQYF.

Concerning this clone: A far larger clone is one base from this, pointing to a likely read error. The chain has TRBV30 and TRBJ2-7, with 9 positions matching TRBD2. This CDR3 is built from 14 residues. Germline V gene sequence: CDR1 GTSNPN, CDR2 SVGIG (reference sequence). CDR3: CARRPWREGREQYF. CDR3 DNA sequence: TGTGCCCGGAGGCCCTGGCGGGAGGGCCGCGAGCAGTACTTC.

The CDR3 sequence: CASSLRQNTEAFF. The CDR3 DNA is TGTGCCAGCAGCTTACGACAGAACACTGAAGCTTTCTTT. The chain combines TRBV7-3 with TRBJ1-1, with D uncertain. Per the germline V gene, CDR1 is SGHTA and CDR2 is FQGTGA. The CDR3 contains 13 residues. V lost 2 bases and J lost 1, with 5 bases in between. The whole variable domain, remainder taken from reference TRBV7-3 and TRBJ1-1, is GAGVSQTPSNKVTEKGKYVELRCDPISGHTALYWYRQSLGQGPEFLIYFQGTGAADDSGLPNDRFFAVRPEGSVSTLKIQRTERGDSAVYLCASSLRQNTEAFFGQGTRLTVV.

About this clone itself: A far larger clone is a single base away, which makes a read error likely. The chain employs TRBV9 and TRBJ1-2; no reliable D call. CDR1 is SGDLS and CDR2 is YYNGEE in the germline V gene. CDR3 length: 13 residues. The CDR3 DNA follows: TGTGCCAGCAGCGCTTCTAAAAACTATGGCCACACCTTC. Its protein is CASSASKNYGHTF. Full variable domain (missing parts from reference TRBV9 and TRBJ1-2): DSGVTQTPKHLITATGQRVTLRCSPRSGDLSVYWYQQSLDQGLQFLIQYYNGEERAKGNILERFSAQQFPDLHSELNLSSLELGDSALYFCASSASKNYGHTFGSGTRLTVV.

The rearrangement joins TRBV28 to TRBJ2-3; D unclear. CDR1 and CDR2 (germline): MDHEN, SYDVKM. This CDR3 has 13 residues. V was trimmed by 10 bases and J by 6 bases, leaving 17 bases between them. CDR3: CATRRQYADTQYF. CDR3 in DNA: TGTGCCACGCGAAGGCAGTATGCGGATACGCAGTATTTT.

The chain combines TRBV7-9 with TRBJ2-3; a possible D gene is TRBD1 (5 bases). Germline V CDR1 and CDR2: SEHNR, FQNEAQ (reference sequence). Deletions cut 2 bases from V and 1 base from J, with 10 bases between. This CDR3 region has 15 residues. CDR3 bases: TGTGCCAGCAGCTTATCGGGCAGGGGCACAGATACGCAGTATTTT. It yields the protein CASSLSGRGTDTQYF.

The V and J genes are TRBV5-1 and TRBJ2-7; 8 bases are shared with TRBD2. The germline V gene has CDR1 SGHRS and CDR2 YFSETQ. Germline trimming cut 4 bases from V and 6 bases from J; bases unmatched to any gene: 12. This CDR3 is 15 amino acids long. As DNA, the CDR3 is TGCGCCAGCAGCGGGTGGGAAGCGGGAGAATTCGAGCAGTACTTC. Encoded protein: CASSGWEAGEFEQYF.

The chain joins TRBV7-2 to TRBJ2-7, with TRBD2 as a possible D gene (6 bases). Per germline, CDR1 SGHTA and CDR2 FQGNSA. This CDR3 contains 14 residues. V was trimmed by 1 base and J by 3 bases, leaving 10 bases between them. Here the CDR3 reads CASSLGVGGYEQYF. CDR3 bases: TGTGCCAGCAGCTTAGGGGTGGGAGGCTACGAGCAGTACTTC.

The V gene is TRBV7-6, the J gene TRBJ1-3; D gene ambiguous. The CDR3 sequence is 16 residues long. The V gene lost 4 bases and the J gene lost 4 bases, with 17 bases spanning the gap. Germline assignment: CDR1 SGHVS and CDR2 FNYEAQ. In DNA, the CDR3 is TGTGCCAGCAGCTACGCACCCAGGCAGGCCGGAAACACCATATATTTT. It codes for CASSYAPRQAGNTIYF.

The chain is built from TRBV15 and TRBJ1-5; D is uncertain. Germline V gene data show CDR1 as LNHNV and CDR2 as YYDKDF (reference sequence). V was clipped by 5 bases and J by 3 bases, with 11 bases between them. This CDR3 region has 14 residues. CDR3 nucleotides: TGTGCCACCAGCCCCCATATCACCAATCAGCCCCAGCATTTT. This gives the protein CATSPHITNQPQHF.

This sequence joins TRBV28 and TRBJ2-7; 7 bases are shared with TRBD2. The CDR3 length is 16 residues. CDR1 MDHEN and CDR2 SYDVKM come from the germline V gene. V shed 5 bases, J shed 7 bases, and the junction held 17 bases outside the gene matches. The CDR3 coding sequence is TGTGCCAGCAGTGGGGGAGGGGCGGGAGCACTGTGGGAGCAGTACTTC. It yields the protein CASSGGGAGALWEQYF.

The chain combines TRBV28 with TRBJ2-1, with 7 bases lining up with TRBD1. This CDR3 is 16 amino acids long. Germline V CDR1 and CDR2: MDHEN, SYDVKM. J gave up 10 bases and V 1 base, and 13 bases lay outside the gene matches. DNA for the CDR3: TGTGCCAGCAGTTTATCCGTAGGGGGCGTATTTGCCGAGCAGTTCTTC. This translates into CASSLSVGGVFAEQFF.

The J gene is TRBJ1-1, the V gene TRBV6-6; possibly TRBD1 for D (6 bases). The CDR3 runs 13 residues. V was pared by 7 bases and J by 3 bases, with 12 bases between. The germline gives CDR1 MNHNY, CDR2 SVGAGI (reference sequence). CDR3 in DNA: TGTGCCAGCACCGGGAGGGGGGACACTGAAGCTTTCTTT. Its translation: CASTGRGDTEAFF.